Reported below is one TCR beta chain. Source study methods: Scientists estimated how many nucleated cells there were by amplifying reference gene primers. The repertoire was sequenced with immunoSEQ multiplex PCR; TCRdb's copy has only in-frame clones and lacks some. V, J and clone size are those of that table, while D and trimming were read from the DNA. The sample records around 260,000 clones, 80% to 90% being singletons. Patients from Seattle were sampled longitudinally, starting during active infection. V lost 4 bases to trimming and J lost 4 bases, with 9 bases between them. The CDR3 has 13 residues. The germline V gene encodes CDR1 LGHDT and CDR2 YNNKEL (reference sequence). This entry comes from a study of blood T cell repertoires in COVID-19.

The chain has TRBV3-1 (or the pseudogene TRBV3-2) and TRBJ2-3; a weak D match, TRBD2 (6 bases). This TCR came from a woman in her seventies with COVID-19, enrolled during active disease. Sequencing was done on a sample of peripheral blood. In nucleotides, the CDR3 is TGTGCCAGCAGCCTCGGGAGAGCAGATACGCAGTATTTT. This sequence encodes CASSLGRADTQYF.